The subject of this entry is one T cell receptor beta chain. The source of the sample is a study of blood T cell repertoires in COVID-19. The overall study: Samples came from the United States, Italy and Spain, spanning acute and convalescent COVID-19.

In terms of age and location, participants ranged from about 18 to 95 years and lived in around 22 US areas. Participants were placed into cohorts based on the clinical history they reported. Data came from immunoSEQ multiplex PCR; TCRdb stores just in-frame clones and leaves some out. The table shows 200,000 or so clones, with over 80% occurring only once. This CDR3 comprises 16 residues. Trimming took 2 bases from V and 0 from J; bases not matched to a gene: 7. The germline CDR1 and CDR2 sequences are SGDLS and YYNGEE. V and J are TRBV9 and TRBJ1-1; 7 positions match TRBD1. The clonotype originates from a woman aged 30 to 39 who had been exposed to COVID-19. The material sequenced was PBMCs or T cells enriched from blood (not recorded which). For the CDR3, the DNA is TGTGCCAGCAGCGTTGGGACAGATATCATGAACACTGAAGCTTTCTTT. It translates to CASSVGTDIMNTEAFF.